The 23 T cell receptor beta chains listed next were all sequenced from one sample in a study of cytomegalovirus exposure and HLA in healthy donors. Both 60 Vbeta primers and 13 Jbeta primers went into the PCR. Sequencing used immunoSEQ multiplex PCR; TCRdb keeps in-frame clones, though not all of them. The sample holds about 260,000 clones; approximately 84% are singletons and the top ten take 1.5% to 2.5%. The sequencing input was PBMCs. The receptors stem from a middle-aged woman in good health and CMV-seropositive.

This clone was counted between two and nine times. The chain joins TRBV2 to TRBJ2-5; tentatively, D is TRBD2 (6 bases). Trimming took off 1 base at V and 3 bases at J, with 12 bases between the two ends. The CDR3 loop spans 15 amino acids. Germline V CDR1 and CDR2: SNHLY, FYNNEI. The CDR3 loop reads CASSEVGGIKETQYF. In nucleotides, the CDR3 is TGTGCCAGCAGTGAAGTCGGCGGGATAAAAGAGACCCAGTACTTC.

The V and J genes are TRBV29-1 and TRBJ1-2; D gene ambiguous. Germline-derived CDR1 and CDR2 are SQVTM and ANQGSEA. This CDR3 has 14 amino acids. V gave up 3 bases and J gave up 8 bases, with 19 bases separating them. In DNA form, the CDR3 reads TGCAGCGTTGAGATCGGCTTAGCGGGGAAAGGCTACACCTTC. Translated, it gives CSVEIGLAGKGYTF.

This clone was seen only once. The chain links TRBV2 to TRBJ1-6; D gene ambiguous. The germline gives CDR1 SNHLY, CDR2 FYNNEI. With 5 bases removed from V and 4 bases from J, the gap between germline ends came to 9 bases. The CDR3 is made up of 14 amino acids. The CDR3 reads CASSIDGYNSPLHF. CDR3 DNA sequence: TGTGCCAGCAGTATCGACGGGTATAATTCACCCCTCCACTTT.

The count of this clone is one. The chain employs TRBV30 and TRBJ2-6; weak D call: TRBD2 (5 bases). CDR3 length: 15 residues. Germline lookup yields CDR1 GTSNPN and CDR2 SVGIG (reference sequence). V dropped 0 bases and J dropped 0 bases, with 6 bases sitting between them. The CDR3 nucleotides read TGTGCCTGGAGTGTTCTAGCCTCTGGGGCCAACGTCCTGACTTTC. Its protein product is CAWSVLASGANVLTF.

The chain links TRBV6-1 to TRBJ1-5; tentatively, D is TRBD1 (6 bases). Trimming removed 1 base from V and 7 bases from J, with 14 bases in between. This CDR3 is built from 15 residues. Germline CDR1 MNHNS, CDR2 SASEGT. The CDR3 coding sequence is TGTGCCAGCAGTGAAGTACAGGGACGATGGCAGCCCCAGCATTTT. Translation gives CASSEVQGRWQPQHF.

The chain combines TRBV27 with TRBJ1-2; 8 nucleotides align to TRBD1. The germline V gene encodes CDR1 MNHEY and CDR2 SMNVEV (reference sequence). This CDR3 spans 14 amino acids. The J segment lost 6 bases and the V segment lost 5 bases, leaving 8 bases of the junction unmatched. CDR3: CASSGISGGDGYTF. The CDR3 DNA reads TGTGCCAGCAGTGGGATCTCAGGGGGCGATGGCTACACCTTC.

DNA for the CDR3: TGTGCCAGCAGCGCTACAGGGTTCGAGCAGTACTTC. As protein: CASSATGFEQYF. V gene TRBV9 combines with J gene TRBJ2-7, with D possibly matching TRBD1 (6 bases). Germline lookup yields CDR1 SGDLS and CDR2 YYNGEE. Trimming removed 3 bases from V and 6 bases from J, with 10 bases in between. The CDR3 runs 12 residues.

This clone was counted between two and nine times. The CDR3: CASSESAHEQFF. DNA of the CDR3: TGTGCCAGCAGTGAAAGCGCCCATGAGCAGTTCTTC. This chain joins TRBV2 and TRBJ2-1; no clear D. V was shortened by 2 bases and J by 8 bases, with 7 bases between the two germline ends. CDR3 length equals 12 residues. Germline V lookup: CDR1 SNHLY, CDR2 FYNNEI.

This chain joins TRBV28 and TRBJ2-3; the D gene is possibly TRBD1 (5 bases). CDR1 and CDR2 from the germline V gene are MDHEN and SYDVKM. The CDR3 consists of 17 residues. V was pared by 4 bases and J by 5 bases, with 22 bases between. Here the CDR3 DNA reads TGTGCCAGCAGTTCGTTTTGGGGCACCACCACCCTAGATACGCAGTATTTT. Its translation is CASSSFWGTTTLDTQYF.

This chain connects TRBV15 to TRBJ1-3; maybe TRBD1 (5 bases). This CDR3 is built from 15 residues. Per germline, CDR1 LNHNV and CDR2 YYDKDF (reference sequence). V lost 6 bases to trimming and J lost 4 bases, with 16 bases between them. The CDR3 loop reads CATSFSYQGGNTIYF. CDR3 bases: TGTGCCACCAGTTTCAGTTACCAGGGAGGAAACACCATATATTTT.

This chain joins TRBV5-4 and TRBJ2-1, with 10 bases fitting TRBD2. The CDR3 runs 17 residues. Germline lookup yields CDR1 SGHNT and CDR2 YYREEE (reference sequence). V shed 5 bases and J 8 bases; nucleotides not matched to a gene: 16. The CDR3 DNA is TGTGCCAGCAGTTCGGGGGACATAGCGGGAGGAGTATATGAGCAGTTCTTC. It yields the protein CASSSGDIAGGVYEQFF.

This chain joins TRBV6-1 and TRBJ2-7; 9 bases map to TRBD1. The germline V gene encodes CDR1 MNHNS and CDR2 SASEGT. The CDR3 has 15 amino acids. After removal of 2 bases from V and 2 bases from J, the junction contained 4 bases not matched to a gene. CDR3 amino acids: CASSEYGTGTYEQYF. In nucleotides, the CDR3 is TGTGCCAGCAGTGAATACGGGACAGGGACCTACGAGCAGTACTTC.

The rearrangement uses TRBV7-3 and TRBJ1-2; TRBD1 is a possible D gene (5 bases). Germline CDR1 reads SGHTA; CDR2 reads FQGTGA. The CDR3 sequence is 13 residues long. Between the trimmed V and J ends, which lost 8 bases and 14 bases, there was a span of 24 bases. As DNA, the CDR3 is TGTGCCAGCGGGAGGACACCGGGTTCAGCTAGTACCTTC. Protein sequence: CASGRTPGSASTF.

This clone occurred once. J is TRBJ1-2 and V is TRBV29-1; D gene uncertain. Germline V CDR1 and CDR2: SQVTM, ANQGSEA. CDR3 length: 12 residues. With 5 bases removed from V and 8 bases from J, the gap between germline ends came to 15 bases. This CDR3 is CSVQSYAGGYTF. The CDR3 nucleotides read TGCAGCGTTCAGTCATATGCAGGAGGCTACACCTTC.

This clone is a singleton in its sample. CDR3 amino acids: CAWSPQVNTEAFF. CDR3 DNA sequence: TGTGCCTGGAGCCCACAGGTGAACACTGAAGCTTTCTTT. The chain links TRBV30 to TRBJ1-1, with TRBD1 as a possible D gene (5 bases). Germline loops: CDR1 GTSNPN, CDR2 SVGIG (reference sequence). The CDR3 length is 13 residues. The V gene lost 3 bases and the J gene lost 0 bases, with 8 bases spanning the gap. The whole variable domain, filled in from reference TRBV30 and TRBJ1-1, reads SQTIHQWPATLVQPVGSPLSLECTVEGTSNPNLYWYRQAAGRGLQLLFYSVGIGQISSEVPQNLSASRPQDRQFILSSKKLLLSDSGFYLCAWSPQVNTEAFFGQGTRLTVV.

For the CDR3, the DNA is TGTGCCAGCTCATCCCTCGCGGGAGGATTCGGCAATGAGCAGTTCTTC. Translation: CASSSLAGGFGNEQFF. The chain is built from TRBV18 and TRBJ2-1, with 8 nucleotides matching TRBD2. The V and J ends lost 5 bases and 6 bases, in that order; junction bases with no gene match: 12. The CDR3 has 16 residues. Germline lookup yields CDR1 KGHSH and CDR2 LQKENI.

The J gene is TRBJ1-2, the V gene TRBV19; no definite D call. Germline V gives CDR1 LNHDA, CDR2 SQIVND (reference sequence). CDR3 length: 12 amino acids. V lost 8 bases to trimming and J lost 3 bases, with 10 bases between them. The CDR3 reads CASFTEYYGYTF. CDR3 DNA sequence: TGTGCCAGTTTCACAGAATACTATGGCTACACCTTC.

The rearrangement joins TRBV9 to TRBJ2-2; TRBD1 aligns across 9 bases. This CDR3 is 17 amino acids long. After removal of 1 base from V and 6 bases from J, the junction contained 10 bases not matched to a gene. CDR1 is SGDLS and CDR2 is YYNGEE in the germline V gene. The CDR3 spells CASSVTPGQGAPGELFF. The CDR3 region has the DNA TGTGCCAGCAGCGTAACCCCGGGACAGGGAGCCCCCGGGGAGCTGTTTTTT.

The chain carries TRBV6-5 and TRBJ2-1; TRBD2 matches 7 bases. The CDR3 has 15 residues. The germline CDR1 and CDR2 sequences are MNHEY and SVGAGI. The ends lost 5 bases at V and 7 bases at J; junction bases unmatched: 11. CDR3 bases: TGTGCCAGCAGTACCCCTAGCGGAGCGGTGAATGAGCAGTTCTTC. Translation: CASSTPSGAVNEQFF.

The chain joins TRBV30 to TRBJ1-5, with D hard to call. The V gene's germline CDR1 is GTSNPN and CDR2 SVGIG (reference sequence). This CDR3 region has 13 residues. V was pared by 2 bases and J by 5 bases, with 10 bases between. In DNA, the CDR3 is TGTGCCTGGAGTACAGAAGCTTATCAGCCCCAGCATTTT. Protein sequence: CAWSTEAYQPQHF.

The V gene is TRBV4-1, the J gene TRBJ2-1; maybe TRBD2 (5 bases). Trimming removed 0 bases at V and 5 bases at J, with 5 bases between. The CDR3 covers 13 residues. Germline assignment: CDR1 MGHRA and CDR2 YSYEKL. CDR3 bases: TGCGCCAGCAGCCAAGAGGAGGACAATGAGCAGTTCTTC. Protein sequence: CASSQEEDNEQFF.

This chain uses TRBV27 with TRBJ1-2; perhaps TRBD1 as D (5 bases). Per the germline V gene, CDR1 is MNHEY and CDR2 is SMNVEV (reference sequence). With 6 bases removed from V and 4 bases from J, the gap between germline ends came to 12 bases. The CDR3 extends over 13 amino acids. CDR3 DNA sequence: TGTGCCAGCAGACGGACATCCTTCTATGGCTACACCTTC. As protein: CASRRTSFYGYTF.

The chain carries TRBV12-5 and TRBJ2-1; 9 positions agree with TRBD1. CDR3 size: 15 residues. Germline V CDR1 and CDR2: LGHNT, FRNRAP. Unmatched junction bases numbered 3, after V lost 4 bases and J lost 2 bases. CDR3 loop: CASGWGQGTYNEQFF. In nucleotides, the CDR3 is TGTGCTAGTGGTTGGGGACAGGGTACCTACAATGAGCAGTTCTTC.